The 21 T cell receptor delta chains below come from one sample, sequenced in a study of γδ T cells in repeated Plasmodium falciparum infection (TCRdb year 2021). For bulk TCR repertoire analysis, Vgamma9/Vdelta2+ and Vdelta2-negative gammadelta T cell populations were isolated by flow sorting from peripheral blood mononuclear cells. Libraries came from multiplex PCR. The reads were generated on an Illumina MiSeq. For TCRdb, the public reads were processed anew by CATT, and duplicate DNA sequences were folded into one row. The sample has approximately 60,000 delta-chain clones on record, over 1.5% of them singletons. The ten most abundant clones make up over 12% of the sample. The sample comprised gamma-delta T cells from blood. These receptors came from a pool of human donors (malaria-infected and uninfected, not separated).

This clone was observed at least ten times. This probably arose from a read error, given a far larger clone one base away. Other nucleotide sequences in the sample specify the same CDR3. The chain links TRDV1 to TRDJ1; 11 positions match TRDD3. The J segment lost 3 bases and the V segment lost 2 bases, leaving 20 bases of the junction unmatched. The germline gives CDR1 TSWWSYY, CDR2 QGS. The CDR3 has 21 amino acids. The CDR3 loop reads CALGEFPFLHLGDTIADKLIF. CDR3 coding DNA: TGTGCTCTTGGGGAATTCCCGTTCCTCCACCTGGGGGATACCATTGCCGATAAACTCATCTTT.

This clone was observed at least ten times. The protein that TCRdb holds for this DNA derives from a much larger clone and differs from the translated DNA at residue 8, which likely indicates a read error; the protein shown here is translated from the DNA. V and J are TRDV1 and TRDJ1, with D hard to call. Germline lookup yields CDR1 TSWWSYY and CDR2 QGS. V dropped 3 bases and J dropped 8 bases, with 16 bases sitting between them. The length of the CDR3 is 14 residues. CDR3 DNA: TGTGCTCTTGGGGACCGTAGTAAGTGGCTGAAACTCATCTTT. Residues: CALGDRSKWLKLIF.

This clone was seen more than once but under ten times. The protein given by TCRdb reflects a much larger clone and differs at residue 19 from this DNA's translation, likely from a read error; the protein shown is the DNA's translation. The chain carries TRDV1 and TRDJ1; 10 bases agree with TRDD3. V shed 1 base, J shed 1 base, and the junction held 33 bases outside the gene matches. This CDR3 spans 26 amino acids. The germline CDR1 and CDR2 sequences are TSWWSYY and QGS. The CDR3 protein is CALGEPFFCRPFLNGLGDAFTDKLIF. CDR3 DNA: TGTGCTCTTGGGGAACCCTTTTTCTGTCGGCCCTTCCTAAACGGACTGGGGGATGCCTTCACCGATAAACTCATCTTT.

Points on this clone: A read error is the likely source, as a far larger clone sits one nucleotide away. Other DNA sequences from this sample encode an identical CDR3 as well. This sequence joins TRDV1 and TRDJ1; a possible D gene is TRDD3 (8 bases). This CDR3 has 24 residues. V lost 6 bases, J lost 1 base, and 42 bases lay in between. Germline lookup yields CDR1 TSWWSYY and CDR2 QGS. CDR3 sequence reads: CALGRSKIPAFLRGIGGGTDKLIF. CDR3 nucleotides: TGTGCTCTTGGCCGATCGAAGATTCCTGCCTTCCTTCGGGGGATAGGAGGGGGCACCGATAAACTCATCTTT.

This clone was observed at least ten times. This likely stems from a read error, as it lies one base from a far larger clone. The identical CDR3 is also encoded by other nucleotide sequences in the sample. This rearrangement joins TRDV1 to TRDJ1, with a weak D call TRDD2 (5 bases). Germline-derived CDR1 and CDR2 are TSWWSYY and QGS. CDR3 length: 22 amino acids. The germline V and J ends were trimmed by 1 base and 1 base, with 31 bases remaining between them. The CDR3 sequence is CALGEPGPFCRTVAGCTDKLIF. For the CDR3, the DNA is TGTGCTCTTGGGGAACCCGGTCCCTTCTGCCGTACGGTGGCCGGGTGCACCGATAAACTCATCTTT.

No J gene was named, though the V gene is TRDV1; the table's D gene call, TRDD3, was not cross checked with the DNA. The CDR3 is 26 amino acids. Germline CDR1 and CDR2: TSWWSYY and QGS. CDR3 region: CALGDTLFGATGPDYWGRGYTDKLIF. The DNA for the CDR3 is TGTGCTCTTGGGGACACTCTCTTTGGGGCTACAGGGCCCGATTACTGGGGGAGAGGGTACACCGATAAGCTCATCTTT.

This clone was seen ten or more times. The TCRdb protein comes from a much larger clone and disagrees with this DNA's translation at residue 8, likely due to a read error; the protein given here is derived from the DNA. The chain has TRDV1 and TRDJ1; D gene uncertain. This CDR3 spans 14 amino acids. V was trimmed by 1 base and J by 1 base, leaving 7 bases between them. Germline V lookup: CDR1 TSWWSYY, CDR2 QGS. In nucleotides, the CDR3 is TGTGCTCTTGGGGAACGGATGTGCACCGATAAACTCATCTTT. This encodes CALGERMCTDKLIF.

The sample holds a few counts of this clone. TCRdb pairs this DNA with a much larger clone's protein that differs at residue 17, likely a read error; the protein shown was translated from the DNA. For the CDR3, the DNA is TGTGCTCTTGGGGAAAGACCCTCCGGATTTTCCGGGATCCGAATACGCGCCTACACCGATAAACTCATCTTT. It is translated as CALGERPSGFSGIRIRAYTDKLIF. The V gene is TRDV1, the J gene TRDJ1; D might be TRDD3 (5 bases). The germline V gene encodes CDR1 TSWWSYY and CDR2 QGS. V was shortened by 2 bases and J by 0 bases, with 37 bases between the two germline ends. The length of the CDR3 is 24 residues.

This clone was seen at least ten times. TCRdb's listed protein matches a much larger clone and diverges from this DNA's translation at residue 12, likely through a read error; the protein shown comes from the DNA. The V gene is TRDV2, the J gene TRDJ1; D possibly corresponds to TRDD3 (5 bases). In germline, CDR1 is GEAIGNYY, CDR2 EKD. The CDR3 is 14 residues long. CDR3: CACERGYKTDKPIF. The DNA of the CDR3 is TGTGCCTGTGAACGAGGATATAAGACCGATAAACCCATCTTT.

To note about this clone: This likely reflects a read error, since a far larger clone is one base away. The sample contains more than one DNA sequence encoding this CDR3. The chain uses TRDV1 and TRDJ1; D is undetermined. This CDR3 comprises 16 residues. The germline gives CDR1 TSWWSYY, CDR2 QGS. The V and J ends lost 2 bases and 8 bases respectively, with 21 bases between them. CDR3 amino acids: CALGELRVREEDKLIF. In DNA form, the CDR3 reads TGTGCTCTTGGGGAATTACGGGTCAGGGAAGAGGACAAACTCATCTTT.

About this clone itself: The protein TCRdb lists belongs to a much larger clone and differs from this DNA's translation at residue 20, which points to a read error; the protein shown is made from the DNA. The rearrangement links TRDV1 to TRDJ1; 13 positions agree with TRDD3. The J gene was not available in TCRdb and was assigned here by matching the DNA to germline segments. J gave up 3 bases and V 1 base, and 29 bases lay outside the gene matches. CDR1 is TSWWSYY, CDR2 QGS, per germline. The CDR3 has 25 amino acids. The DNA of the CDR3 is TGTGCTCTTGGGGAACCCCACAGGCTTCCTGTACGTACTGGGGGATACGCCGGGTACGCCGATAAACTCATCTTT. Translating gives CALGEPHRLPVRTGGYAGYADKLIF.

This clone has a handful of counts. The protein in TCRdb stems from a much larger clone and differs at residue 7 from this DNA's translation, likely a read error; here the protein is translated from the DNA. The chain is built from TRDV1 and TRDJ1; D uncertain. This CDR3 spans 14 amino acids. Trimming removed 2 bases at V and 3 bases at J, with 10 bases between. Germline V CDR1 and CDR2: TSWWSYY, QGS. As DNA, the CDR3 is TGTGCTCTTGGGGAATGGTCTGGCGCCGATAAACTCATCTTT. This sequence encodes CALGEWSGADKLIF.

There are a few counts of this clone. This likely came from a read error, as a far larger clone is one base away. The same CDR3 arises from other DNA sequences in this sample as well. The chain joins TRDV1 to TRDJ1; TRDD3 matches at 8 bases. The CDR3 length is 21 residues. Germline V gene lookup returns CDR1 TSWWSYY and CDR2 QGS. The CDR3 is CALGKLGYLERGDIVPDKLIF. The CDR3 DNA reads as TGTGCTCTTGGGAAGCTTGGATATTTAGAGAGGGGGGATATTGTGCCCGACAAACTCATCTTT.

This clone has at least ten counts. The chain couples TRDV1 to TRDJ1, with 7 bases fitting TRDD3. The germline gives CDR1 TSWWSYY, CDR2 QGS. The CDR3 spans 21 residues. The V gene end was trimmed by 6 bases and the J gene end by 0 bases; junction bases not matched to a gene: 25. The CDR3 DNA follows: TGTGCTCTTGGAAAATTCCCACCGAGGATACGGTTAACTCCTTACACCGATAAACTCATCTTT. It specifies CALGKFPPRIRLTPYTDKLIF.

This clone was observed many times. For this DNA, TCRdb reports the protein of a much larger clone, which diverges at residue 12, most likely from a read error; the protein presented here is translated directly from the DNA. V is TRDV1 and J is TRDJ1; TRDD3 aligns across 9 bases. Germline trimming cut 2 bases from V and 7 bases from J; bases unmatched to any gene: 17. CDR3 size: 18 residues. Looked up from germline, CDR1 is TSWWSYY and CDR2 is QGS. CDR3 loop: CALGEMQELLGETLKLIF. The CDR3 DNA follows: TGTGCTCTTGGGGAAATGCAGGAACTACTGGGGGAGACCCTTAAACTCATCTTT.

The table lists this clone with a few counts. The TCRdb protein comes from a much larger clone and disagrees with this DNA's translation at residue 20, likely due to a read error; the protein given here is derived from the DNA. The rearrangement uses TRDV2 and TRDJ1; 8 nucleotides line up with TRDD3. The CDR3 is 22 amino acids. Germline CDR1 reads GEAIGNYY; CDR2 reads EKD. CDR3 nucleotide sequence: TGTGCCTGTGAAAAGGAACCAATCGGGGTATTTACTGGGGGGCCGTACACCGATAAACCCATCTTT. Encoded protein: CACEKEPIGVFTGGPYTDKPIF.

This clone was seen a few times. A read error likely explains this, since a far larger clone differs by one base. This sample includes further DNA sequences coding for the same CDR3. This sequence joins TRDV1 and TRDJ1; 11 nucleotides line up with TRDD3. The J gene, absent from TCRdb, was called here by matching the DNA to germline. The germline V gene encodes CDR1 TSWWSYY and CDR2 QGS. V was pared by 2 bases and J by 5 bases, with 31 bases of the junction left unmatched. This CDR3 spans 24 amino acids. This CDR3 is CALGELKSPPWGGGYALLGDKLIF. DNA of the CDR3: TGTGCTCTTGGGGAATTAAAAAGTCCTCCCTGGGGTGGGGGATACGCCTTGTTGGGTGATAAACTCATCTTT.

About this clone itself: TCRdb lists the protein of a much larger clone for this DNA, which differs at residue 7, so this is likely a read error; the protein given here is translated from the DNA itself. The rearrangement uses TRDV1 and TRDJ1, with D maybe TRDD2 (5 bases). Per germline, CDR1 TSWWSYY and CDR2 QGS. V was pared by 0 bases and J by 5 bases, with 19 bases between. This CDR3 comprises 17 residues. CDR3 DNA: TGTGCTCTTGGGGAACTGAGTCCTAAGGGCTTAGGTGATAAACTCATCTTT. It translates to CALGELSPKGLGDKLIF.

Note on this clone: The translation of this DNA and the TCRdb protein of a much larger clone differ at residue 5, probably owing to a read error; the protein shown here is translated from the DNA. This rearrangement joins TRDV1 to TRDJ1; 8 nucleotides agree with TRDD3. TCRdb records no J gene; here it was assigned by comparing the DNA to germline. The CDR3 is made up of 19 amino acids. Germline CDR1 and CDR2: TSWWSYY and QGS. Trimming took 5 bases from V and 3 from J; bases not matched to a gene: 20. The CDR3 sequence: CALGLPGSYLGDAADKLIF. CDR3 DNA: TGTGCTCTTGGGCTCCCCGGTAGTTACTTGGGGGATGCCGCCGATAAACTCATCTTT.

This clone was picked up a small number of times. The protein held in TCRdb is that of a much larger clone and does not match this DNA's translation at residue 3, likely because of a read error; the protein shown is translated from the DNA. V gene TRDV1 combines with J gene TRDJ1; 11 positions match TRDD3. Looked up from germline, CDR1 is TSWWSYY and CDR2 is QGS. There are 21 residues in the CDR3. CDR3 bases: TGTGCTCCTGGGGAACGGACCATCGATGGGGGATACGGTTCTTATACCGATAAACTCATCTTT. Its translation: CAPGERTIDGGYGSYTDKLIF.

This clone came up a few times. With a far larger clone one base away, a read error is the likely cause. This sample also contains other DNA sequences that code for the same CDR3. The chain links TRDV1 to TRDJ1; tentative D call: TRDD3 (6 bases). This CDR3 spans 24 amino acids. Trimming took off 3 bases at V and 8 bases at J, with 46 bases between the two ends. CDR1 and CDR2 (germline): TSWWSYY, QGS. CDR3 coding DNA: TGTGCTCTTGGGGAGCTTCGTGGGATCAATTTACTCCCCCCAATCGGTGGTGGGGGCACAAAACTCATCTTT. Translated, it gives CALGELRGINLLPPIGGGGTKLIF.